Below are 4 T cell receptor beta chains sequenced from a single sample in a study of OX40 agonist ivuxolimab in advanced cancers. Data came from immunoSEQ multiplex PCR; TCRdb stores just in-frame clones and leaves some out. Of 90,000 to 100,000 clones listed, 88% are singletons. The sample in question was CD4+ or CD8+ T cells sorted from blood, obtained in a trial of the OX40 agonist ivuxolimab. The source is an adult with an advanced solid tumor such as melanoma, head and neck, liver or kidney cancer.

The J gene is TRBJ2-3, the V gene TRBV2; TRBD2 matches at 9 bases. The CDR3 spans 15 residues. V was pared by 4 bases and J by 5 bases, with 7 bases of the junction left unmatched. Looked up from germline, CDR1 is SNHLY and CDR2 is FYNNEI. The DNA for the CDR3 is TGTGCCAGCAGTGCTTGGCGGGAGGGCGGAGATACGCAGTATTTT. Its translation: CASSAWREGGDTQYF. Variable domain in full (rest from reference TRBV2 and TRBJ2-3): EPEVTQTPSHQVTQMGQEVILRCVPISNHLYFYWYRQILGQKVEFLVSFYNNEISEKSEIFDDQFSVERPDGSNFTLKIRSTKLEDSAMYFCASSAWREGGDTQYFGPGTRLTVL.

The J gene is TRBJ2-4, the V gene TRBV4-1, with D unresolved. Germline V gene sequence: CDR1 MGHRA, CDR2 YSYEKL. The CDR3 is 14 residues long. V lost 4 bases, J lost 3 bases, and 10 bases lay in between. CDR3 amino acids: CASSLQTGKNIQYF. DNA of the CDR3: TGCGCCAGCAGCCTCCAGACTGGCAAAAACATTCAGTACTTC.

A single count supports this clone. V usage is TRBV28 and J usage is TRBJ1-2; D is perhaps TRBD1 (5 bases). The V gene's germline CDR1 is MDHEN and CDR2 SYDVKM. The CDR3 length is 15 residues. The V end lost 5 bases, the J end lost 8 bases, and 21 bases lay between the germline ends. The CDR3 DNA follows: TGTGCCAGCAGTCGCGGGGACTTCACAGATTACGGCTACACCTTC. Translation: CASSRGDFTDYGYTF.

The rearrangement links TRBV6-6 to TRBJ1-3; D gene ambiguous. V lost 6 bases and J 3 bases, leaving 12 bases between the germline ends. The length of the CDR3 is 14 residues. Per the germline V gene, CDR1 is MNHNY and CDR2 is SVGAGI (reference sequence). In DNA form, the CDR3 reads TGTGCCAGCAGCGACGCGACTCGTGGAAACACCATATATTTT. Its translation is CASSDATRGNTIYF.